Sequencing of this TCR beta chain was carried out in a study of early T cells in non-severe SARS-CoV-2 infection. V gave up 3 bases and J gave up 2 bases, with 11 bases separating them. The CDR3 sequence is 15 residues long. Germline-derived CDR1 and CDR2 are SGDLS and YYNGEE. One entry per CDR3 protein results from TCRdb running MiXCR on the 5' RACE reads. The sample lists roughly 72,000 distinct CDR3 sequences; 9.5% to 15% were seen once. This clonotype was detected a few times. V and J are TRBV9 and TRBJ1-4, with D perhaps matching TRBD1 (5 bases). The specimen sequenced was whole blood. The clonotype comes from an adult who was a healthcare worker with PCR-confirmed SARS-CoV-2 infection or an uninfected control (not recorded which). Here the CDR3 reads CASSAAGNTNEKLFF. The CDR3 nucleotides read TGTGCCAGCAGCGCGGCAGGGAATACTAATGAAAAACTGTTTTTT.